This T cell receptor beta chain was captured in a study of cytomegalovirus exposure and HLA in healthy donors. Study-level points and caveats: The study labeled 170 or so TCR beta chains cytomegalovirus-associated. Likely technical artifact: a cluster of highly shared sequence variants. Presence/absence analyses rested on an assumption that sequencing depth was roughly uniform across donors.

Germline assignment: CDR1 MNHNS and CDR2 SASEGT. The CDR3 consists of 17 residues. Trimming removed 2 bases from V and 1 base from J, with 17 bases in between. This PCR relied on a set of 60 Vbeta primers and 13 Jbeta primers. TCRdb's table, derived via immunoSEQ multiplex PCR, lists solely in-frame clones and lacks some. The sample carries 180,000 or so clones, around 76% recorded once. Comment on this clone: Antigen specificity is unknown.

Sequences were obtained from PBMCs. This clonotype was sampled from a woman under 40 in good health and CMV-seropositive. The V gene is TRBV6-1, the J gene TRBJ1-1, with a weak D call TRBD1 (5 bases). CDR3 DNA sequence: TGTGCCAGCAGTGAACAGGGATTCCGGCATGGGAACACTGAAGCTTTCTTT. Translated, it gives CASSEQGFRHGNTEAFF.